This T cell receptor (beta chain) was found in a study of identical twins. Study-level points and caveats: Memory repertoires lacked the insertion deficit that abundant cord blood beta clonotypes showed.

The authors used template switching to add a universal primer site and gave cDNA unique molecular identifiers. TCRdb reprocessed the 5' RACE reads with MiXCR, giving one entry per CDR3 protein. Of about 300,000 distinct CDR3 sequences listed, over 9% were seen once; the top ten hold around 7.8%. The CDR3 is made up of 12 amino acids. Germline values: CDR1 SGDLS, CDR2 YYNGEE. Trimming cost V 3 bases and J 6 bases, with 9 bases left between them. Note on this clonotype: Antigen: not known.

The same sample was also used in a study of yellow fever vaccine responses in identical twins.

This clonotype was obtained from a woman younger than 30 in good health. The sequencing input was CD8+ T cells sorted from blood. V usage is TRBV9 and J usage is TRBJ1-2, with unresolved D. CDR3 in DNA: TGTGCCAGCAGCGACTACAGCCATGGCTACACCTTC. It encodes CASSDYSHGYTF.